The 9 T cell receptor beta chains listed next were all sequenced from one sample in a study of post-analysis software for immune sequencing data. Study-level points and caveats: Controls showed lower frequencies than patients for roughly five TRBV segments, and TRBV5-6, TRBV5-1 and TRBV20-1 were among these.

Their cognate antigens are unknown. Included in the TCR beta cDNA libraries were unique molecular identifiers. Each CDR3 protein gets one entry after TCRdb re-called the PCR reads with MiXCR. The top ten hold approximately 0.55% of the sample, which has roughly 800,000 distinct CDR3 sequences, roughly 30% seen once. Material for sequencing was blood. All receptors come from a girl aged 5-17 years with multiple sclerosis.

This chain links TRBV7-2 with TRBJ2-4; the D is unclear. CDR1 is SGHTA, CDR2 FQGNSA, per germline. The CDR3 covers 14 residues. V gave up 3 bases and J gave up 13 bases, with 19 bases separating them. The CDR3 here is CASSLVGPTSAQYF. CDR3 nucleotide sequence: TGTGCCAGCAGCTTGGTAGGGCCGACGTCTGCGCAGTACTTC.

CDR3 DNA: TGTGCCAGTAGTATAGCCCGCGGTTACGAGCAGTACTTC. It yields the protein CASSIARGYEQYF. The chain is built from TRBV19 and TRBJ2-5; D unresolved. Matching the DNA end better, TRBJ2-7 makes the J call doubtful. Looked up from germline, CDR1 is LNHDA and CDR2 is SQIVND (reference sequence). CDR3 length equals 13 residues.

This clonotype showed up just a few times. This chain links TRBV5-1 with TRBJ2-2; TRBD1 agrees at 9 bases. With V trimmed by 7 bases and J by 7 bases, 8 bases remained unmatched. This CDR3 is 14 amino acids long. Germline V gene lookup returns CDR1 SGHRS and CDR2 YFSETQ. DNA of the CDR3: TGCGCCAGCGGACAACAGGGGGCCGGCGGGGAGCTGTTTTTT. Translating it yields CASGQQGAGGELFF.

The chain recombines TRBV12-3 or TRBV12-4 with TRBJ2-3, with D perhaps TRBD2 (6 bases). The CDR3 is 15 residues long. The V gene lost 5 bases and the J gene lost 2 bases, with 14 bases spanning the gap. The CDR3 DNA sequence: TGTGCCAGCAGTCCCGCGGGGCGACTCACAGATACGCAGTATTTT. It yields the protein CASSPAGRLTDTQYF.

This clonotype was detected a few times. The chain uses TRBV4-1 and TRBJ2-5; D perhaps matches TRBD2 (5 bases). CDR3 length: 17 residues. CDR1 is MGHRA and CDR2 is YSYEKL in the germline V gene. V was trimmed by 6 bases and J by 0 bases, leaving 20 bases between them. The CDR3 spells CASSPRRATGNQETQYF. The CDR3 DNA reads as TGCGCCAGCAGTCCAAGGAGAGCCACGGGAAACCAAGAGACCCAGTACTTC.

At least ten counts were recorded for this clonotype. This chain joins TRBV9 and TRBJ2-5, with 7 bases matching TRBD1. Trimming took 4 bases from V and 3 from J; bases not matched to a gene: 6. This CDR3 is built from 14 residues. CDR1 is SGDLS and CDR2 is YYNGEE in the germline V gene. CDR3 DNA: TGTGCCAGCAGCCCGAGACAGGGTGAAGAGACCCAGTACTTC. It specifies CASSPRQGEETQYF.

The CDR3 nucleotides are TGTGCCAGCAGCAAGACTGGCAATGAGCAGTTCTTC. Translating gives CASSKTGNEQFF. The V call is TRBV5-5, the J call TRBJ2-1; D remains unclear. The CDR3 runs 12 residues. The V gene's germline CDR1 is SGHKS and CDR2 YYEKEE (reference sequence). Trimming took off 4 bases at V and 6 bases at J, with 8 bases between the two ends.

The CDR3 reads CASSPDGGFDEQFF. The CDR3 DNA sequence: TGTGCCAGCAGCCCCGACGGGGGTTTTGATGAGCAGTTCTTC. The chain joins TRBV7-8 to TRBJ2-1, with D perhaps matching TRBD2 (6 bases). CDR3 length equals 14 residues. V gave up 5 bases and J gave up 8 bases, with 16 bases separating them. Per germline, CDR1 SGHVS and CDR2 FQNEAQ.

The chain employs TRBV12-3 or TRBV12-4 and TRBJ2-3, with 10 bases matching TRBD2. V dropped 5 bases and J dropped 4; count of bases not matched to a gene: 9. The CDR3 is 16 amino acids. In DNA, the CDR3 is TGTGCCAGCAGTCCCCGGACCAGCGGGAGGGCAGATACGCAGTATTTT. It encodes CASSPRTSGRADTQYF.